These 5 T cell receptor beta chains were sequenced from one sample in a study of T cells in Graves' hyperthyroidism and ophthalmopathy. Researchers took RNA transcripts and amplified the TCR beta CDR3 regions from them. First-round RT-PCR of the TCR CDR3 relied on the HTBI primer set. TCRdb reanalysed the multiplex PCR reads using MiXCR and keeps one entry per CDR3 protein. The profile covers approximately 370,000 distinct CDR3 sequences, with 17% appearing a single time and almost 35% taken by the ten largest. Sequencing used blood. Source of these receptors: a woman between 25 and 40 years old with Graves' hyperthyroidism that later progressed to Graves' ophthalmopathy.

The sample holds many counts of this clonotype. CDR3 amino acids: CASSLNGGLEAFF. CDR3 sequence (DNA): TGCGCCAGCAGCTTGAACGGGGGGTTGGAAGCTTTCTTT. V gene TRBV5-1 combines with J gene TRBJ1-1, with D maybe TRBD1 (5 bases). Germline CDR1 is SGHRS and CDR2 is YFSETQ. Trimming cost V 1 base and J 8 bases, with 12 bases left between them. The CDR3 spans 13 residues.

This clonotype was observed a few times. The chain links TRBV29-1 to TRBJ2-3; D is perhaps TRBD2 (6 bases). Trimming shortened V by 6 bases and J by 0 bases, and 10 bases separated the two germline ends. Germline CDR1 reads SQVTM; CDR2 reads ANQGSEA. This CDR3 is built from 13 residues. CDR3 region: CSVRELSTDTQYF. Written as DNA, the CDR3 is TGCAGCGTCCGGGAGCTAAGCACAGATACGCAGTATTTT.

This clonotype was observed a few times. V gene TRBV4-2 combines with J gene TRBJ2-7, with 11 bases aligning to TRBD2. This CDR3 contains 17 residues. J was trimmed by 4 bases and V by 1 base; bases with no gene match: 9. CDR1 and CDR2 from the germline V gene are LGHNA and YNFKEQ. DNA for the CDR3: TGTGCCAGCAGCCAAGTGGTCCGTACTAGCGGGAGTTACGAGCAGTACTTC. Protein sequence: CASSQVVRTSGSYEQYF.

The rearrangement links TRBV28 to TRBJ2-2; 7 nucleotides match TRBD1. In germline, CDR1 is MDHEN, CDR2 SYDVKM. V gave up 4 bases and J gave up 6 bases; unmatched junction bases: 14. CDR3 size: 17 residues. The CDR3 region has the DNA TGTGCCAGCAGTTCCCAATCAACAGGGGTCTTGGCCGGGGAGCTGTTTTTT. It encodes CASSSQSTGVLAGELFF.

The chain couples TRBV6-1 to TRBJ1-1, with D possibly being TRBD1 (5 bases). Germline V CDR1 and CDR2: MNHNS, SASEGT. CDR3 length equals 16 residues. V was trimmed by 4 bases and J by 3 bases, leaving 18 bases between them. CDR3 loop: CASSGSGGLIDTEAFF. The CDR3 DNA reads TGTGCCAGCAGTGGTTCGGGGGGGTTGATCGACACTGAAGCTTTCTTT.